This T cell receptor beta chain comes out of a study of blood T cell repertoires in COVID-19. Looking at the study overall: Italy, Spain and the United States were the sources of the convalescent and acute COVID-19 samples. Sample material is recorded as cDNA or gDNA derived from T cells, B-cell-depleted T cells, or PBMCs.

Original data processing: Reference gene primer amplification yielded estimated nucleated cell counts. Repertoires were generated with immunoSEQ multiplex PCR, while TCRdb's copy carries only in-frame clones and drops some. V, J and clone size derive from that table, while D and trimming were established from the DNA sequence. The table records around 250,000 clones, approximately 86% of them present only once. V was pared by 6 bases and J by 0 bases, with 12 bases between. This CDR3 is 15 amino acids long. In germline, CDR1 is LGHNA, CDR2 YSLEER. The TCR comes from a human donor in a cohort sampled during active COVID-19. The sample taken for sequencing was peripheral blood. The genes are TRBV4-3 and TRBJ2-1, with D possibly being TRBD2 (6 bases). The CDR3 DNA is TGCGCCAGCAGTCCGGACGGGAGCTCCTACAATGAGCAGTTCTTC. It is translated as CASSPDGSSYNEQFF.